This TCR beta chain was identified in a study of blood T cells in healthy people across ages. Study-wide context: There was about one barcoded beta molecule captured by template switching per two T cells.

Worth noting for this clonotype: The antigen is unknown.

Study-wide results and caveats: Long-lived donors had more naive CD4+ cells and higher diversity than aged donors.

V lost 7 bases to trimming and J lost 7 bases, with 12 bases between them. This CDR3 spans 11 amino acids. Per germline, CDR1 SQVTM and CDR2 ANQGSEA. Combining a sample-barcoded 5' primer with a J-beta primer mix, a second PCR ran for roughly 6 to 11 cycles. Each cDNA molecule was tagged by a template-switch adaptor that had 12 random nucleotides. From each sample, at least 3 million paired-end reads containing CDR3 were obtained. MiXCR, run by TCRdb on the 5' RACE reads, gives a single entry per CDR3 protein. The sample holds roughly 700,000 distinct CDR3 sequences; 32% are singletons and the top ten take 15%.

This chain links TRBV29-1 with TRBJ2-3; D could derive from TRBD1 or TRBD2 (5 bases each). Material: blood. This receptor was obtained from an elderly woman in good health. CDR3 sequence reads: CSAGTANTQYF. The DNA of the CDR3 is TGCAGCGCAGGGACGGCTAATACGCAGTATTTT.